Described below is a single T cell receptor (beta chain) sequence and its context. The record originates from a study of blood T cell repertoires in COVID-19. Overall study context: The study drew acute and convalescent COVID-19 samples from the United States, Italy and Spain.

Profiling relied on immunoSEQ multiplex PCR, and the TCRdb table lists in-frame clones only, not all of them. The table has approximately 98,000 clones, approximately 82% seen once. In germline, CDR1 is SGHRS, CDR2 YFSETQ. The CDR3 sequence is 15 residues long. V lost 4 bases, J lost 6 bases, and 12 bases stayed unmatched. The TCR was taken from a woman in her seventies with acute or convalescent COVID-19. The sample consisted of peripheral blood. J is TRBJ1-2 and V is TRBV5-1; 7 positions agree with TRBD1. The CDR3 DNA follows: TGCGCCAGCAGCCTATCCCCGGGACAGAGGAATGGCTACACCTTC. This encodes CASSLSPGQRNGYTF.